Listed here is a single T cell receptor (beta chain). This clonotype was observed a handful of times. Its antigen remains undetermined. The input lacks base qualities; no much larger clone sits a single base away. The donors were six healthy women who made up three monozygous twin pairs. All three twin pairs had been raised together and were thought likely to have encountered the same vaccines and infectious agents. TCR cDNA libraries were prepared from RNA that had been isolated from peripheral blood mononuclear cells. This sample is drawn from a study of identical twins' blood T cells (dated by TCRdb to 2012 to 2014). Concerning the study at large: The approximately 12 libraries, six for the alpha chain and six for the beta chain, together yielded some 49 million Illumina reads. TCR alpha and beta chain repertoires of three pairs of monozygous twins were compared using next-generation sequencing to assess genetic influence on repertoire formation. Here is what the overall study found, with its caveats: The count of CDR3 clonotypes shared by two donors depended mainly on the product of the two donors' cloneset sizes, and twins did not clearly depart from this trend. Because the twins were reared together, environmental influences could not be excluded as an explanation for twin similarity. V gene usage, even among non-selected out-of-frame TCRbeta clonotypes, was reported to be markedly more similar within twin pairs than between unrelated donors. Validation by independent studies was stated to be required for the proposed role of the TCRalpha J segment in MHC recognition during thymic selection. Looking at the most abundant TCRbeta clonotypes, every donor had more CDR3 sequences in common with her twin than with unrelated donors.

From cysteine to phenylalanine, the CDR3 is 15 amino acids long. Only the CDR3 part of the read is kept: 45 bases, read in frame from the first base. CDR1 and CDR2 are read off the germline V gene as SGHRS and YFSETQ. V lost 5 bases and J lost 1 base; the stretch between them is 13 bases long. The library was built by means of 5' RACE. Sequencing instrument: Illumina Genome Analyzer IIx. To prepare the RNA-based TCR cDNA libraries, a previously described protocol was followed, with several modifications. To prevent cross-contamination, sample-specific barcodes were introduced on both ends of each TCR cDNA library during cDNA synthesis and amplification. Processing in the source paper ran as follows. Each library contained about 2 to 4 million CDR3-containing reads, and somewhere between about 95,000 and nearly 500,000 clonotypes were identified for each individual. Reads carrying improper barcode index combinations were removed, after which the MiTCR software was used to build a cloneset for each library. MiTCR filtered or rescued low-quality reads and corrected PCR and sequencing errors when assembling CDR3 clonotypes. Artificial out-of-frame clonotypes were removed by being mapped to in-frame sequences, with one indel in the CDR3 allowed. Similarity of V and J gene usage between donors was measured as Jensen-Shannon divergence divided by mean entropy. TCRdb reran the public reads through fastp at Q25 and MiXCR, keeping productive beta chains. One record per CDR3 amino acid sequence lists the most common genes and DNA. TCRdb's processing, not the study's, gives the V and J calls here. The sample contains 400,000 or so distinct CDR3 sequences, about 28% of them found a single time. 6% to 7% of the sample lies in the top ten.

The chain is encoded by TRBV5-1 joined to TRBJ2-1, with a weak D call of TRBD2 (6 bases match). The clonotype originates from a woman between 18 and 50 years old in good health. Sequences were obtained from PBMCs. The CDR3 loop reads CASRSGTFSYNEQFF. The nucleotide sequence reads as follows: TGCGCCAGCAGATCCGGGACTTTTTCCTACAATGAGCAGTTCTTC.